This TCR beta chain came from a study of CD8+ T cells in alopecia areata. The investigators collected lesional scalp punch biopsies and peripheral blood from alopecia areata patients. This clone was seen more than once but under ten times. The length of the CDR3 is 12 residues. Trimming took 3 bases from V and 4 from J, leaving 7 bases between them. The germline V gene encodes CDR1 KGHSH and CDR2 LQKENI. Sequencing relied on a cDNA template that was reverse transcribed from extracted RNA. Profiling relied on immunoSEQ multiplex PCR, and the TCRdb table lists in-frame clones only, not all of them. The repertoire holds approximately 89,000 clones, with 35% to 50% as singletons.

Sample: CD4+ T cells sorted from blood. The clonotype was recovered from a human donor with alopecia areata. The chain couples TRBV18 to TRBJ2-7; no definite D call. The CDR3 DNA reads TGTGCCAGCTCACCCGAACGGTACGAGCAGTACTTC. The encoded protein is CASSPERYEQYF.